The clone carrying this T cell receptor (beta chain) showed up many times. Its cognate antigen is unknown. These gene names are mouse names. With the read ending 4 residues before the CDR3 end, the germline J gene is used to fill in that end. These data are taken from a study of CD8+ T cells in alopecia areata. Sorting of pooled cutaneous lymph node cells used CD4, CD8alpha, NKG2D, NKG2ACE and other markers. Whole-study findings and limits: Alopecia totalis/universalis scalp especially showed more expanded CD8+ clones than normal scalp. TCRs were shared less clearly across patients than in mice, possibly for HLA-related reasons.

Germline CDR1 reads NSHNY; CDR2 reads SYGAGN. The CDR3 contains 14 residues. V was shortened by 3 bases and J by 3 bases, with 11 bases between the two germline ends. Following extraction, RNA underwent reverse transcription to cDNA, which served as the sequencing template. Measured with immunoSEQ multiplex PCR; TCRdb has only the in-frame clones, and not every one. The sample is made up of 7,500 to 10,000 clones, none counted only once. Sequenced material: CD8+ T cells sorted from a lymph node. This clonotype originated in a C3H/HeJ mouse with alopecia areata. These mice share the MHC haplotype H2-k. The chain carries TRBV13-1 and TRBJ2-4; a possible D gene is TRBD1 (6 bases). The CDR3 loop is CASSGAGEQNTLYF. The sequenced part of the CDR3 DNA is TGTGCCAGCAGTGGGGCAGGGGAGCAAAAC.